The 19 T cell receptor beta chains reported below all come from one sample, sequenced in a study of cytomegalovirus exposure and HLA in healthy donors. Use of 60 Vbeta and 13 Jbeta primers characterized the PCR. Repertoires were generated with immunoSEQ multiplex PCR, while TCRdb's copy carries only in-frame clones and drops some. Of about 140,000 clones in the sample, 70% to 80% were seen once. The sample taken for sequencing was PBMCs. These receptors came from a man aged 25 to 40 in good health and CMV-seronegative.

CDR3 residues: CASSLAGRLNTEAFF. CDR3 in DNA: TGTGCCAGCTCACTTGCGGGACGGCTGAACACTGAAGCTTTCTTT. V gene TRBV18 combines with J gene TRBJ1-1; weak D call: TRBD1 (5 bases). V dropped 4 bases and J dropped 0 bases, with 12 bases sitting between them. The CDR3 loop spans 15 amino acids. CDR1 is KGHSH and CDR2 is LQKENI in the germline V gene. Full variable domain (missing parts from reference TRBV18 and TRBJ1-1): NAGVMQNPRHLVRRRGQEARLRCSPMKGHSHVYWYRQLPEEGLKFMVYLQKENIIDESGMPKERFSAEFPKEGPSILRIQQVVRGDSAAYFCASSLAGRLNTEAFFGQGTRLTVV.

The chain couples TRBV7-6 to TRBJ1-4; D is unclear. V lost 5 bases, J lost 8 bases, and 12 bases lay in between. The CDR3 spans 13 residues. Germline values: CDR1 SGHVS, CDR2 FNYEAQ. The CDR3 region has the DNA TGTGCCAGCAGCGGGCGGGCGTCCGAAAAACTGTTTTTT. Its translation: CASSGRASEKLFF.

This clone was recorded a few times. This sequence joins TRBV5-5 and TRBJ1-2; a weak D match, TRBD1 (5 bases). This CDR3 has 16 amino acids. Trimming pared 0 bases from V and 8 bases from J, leaving 20 bases between. Germline-derived CDR1 and CDR2 are SGHKS and YYEKEE (reference sequence). CDR3 residues: CASSLALGAYMGGYTF. The DNA for the CDR3 is TGTGCCAGCAGCTTGGCCCTAGGGGCCTATATGGGAGGCTACACCTTC.

The rearrangement uses TRBV9 and TRBJ1-1, with a tentative D call TRBD1 (5 bases). The V gene's germline CDR1 is SGDLS and CDR2 YYNGEE. The CDR3 has 15 residues. The V and J ends lost 0 bases and 5 bases respectively, with 14 bases between them. Here the CDR3 reads CASSVGGDGWTEAFF. The CDR3, as DNA: TGTGCCAGCAGCGTAGGGGGCGATGGGTGGACTGAAGCTTTCTTT. Variable domain in full (rest from reference TRBV9 and TRBJ1-1): DSGVTQTPKHLITATGQRVTLRCSPRSGDLSVYWYQQSLDQGLQFLIQYYNGEERAKGNILERFSAQQFPDLHSELNLSSLELGDSALYFCASSVGGDGWTEAFFGQGTRLTVV.

V usage is TRBV28 and J usage is TRBJ1-1; no clear D. The germline V and J ends were trimmed by 6 bases and 1 base, with 6 bases remaining between them. This CDR3 contains 12 residues. The germline V gene encodes CDR1 MDHEN and CDR2 SYDVKM. The CDR3 loop is CASSSPNTEAFF. The CDR3 coding sequence is TGTGCCAGCAGCTCTCCGAACACTGAAGCTTTCTTT.

This clone was recorded once. This sample also contains other DNA sequences that code for the same CDR3. The V and J genes are TRBV30 and TRBJ2-7; the D gene is possibly TRBD2 (6 bases). V lost 4 bases to trimming and J lost 7 bases, with 17 bases between them. The CDR3 loop spans 13 amino acids. Germline assignment: CDR1 GTSNPN and CDR2 SVGIG (reference sequence). CDR3 bases: TGTGCCTGGATATCGGGACTTGCGGGAGAGCAGTACTTC. This translates into CAWISGLAGEQYF.

The rearrangement uses TRBV6-5 and TRBJ1-1, with D possibly being TRBD1 (5 bases). Trimming pared 3 bases from V and 4 bases from J, leaving 12 bases between. Germline CDR1 reads MNHEY; CDR2 reads SVGAGI. This CDR3 contains 14 residues. As DNA, the CDR3 is TGTGCCAGCAGTTATCTAGGGGTGTTCACTGAAGCTTTCTTT. Protein product: CASSYLGVFTEAFF.

This chain uses TRBV28 with TRBJ2-3; TRBD2 agrees at 12 bases. Per germline, CDR1 MDHEN and CDR2 SYDVKM. V lost 5 bases, J lost 4 bases, and 13 bases stayed unmatched. CDR3 length equals 18 residues. This CDR3 reads CASSASGRALRVADTQYF. CDR3 bases: TGTGCCAGCAGTGCTAGCGGGAGGGCCTTGCGTGTAGCAGATACGCAGTATTTT.

V usage is TRBV5-1 and J usage is TRBJ1-1; a weak D match, TRBD1 (6 bases). Between the trimmed V and J ends, which lost 0 bases and 7 bases, there was a span of 19 bases. Germline CDR1 reads SGHRS; CDR2 reads YFSETQ. The CDR3 runs 16 residues. The CDR3 DNA reads as TGCGCCAGCAGCTTGGGGCAGGGGTCTTCCCCCGGTGAAGCTTTCTTT. Translated: CASSLGQGSSPGEAFF.

The chain uses TRBV6-4 and TRBJ1-1, with 8 bases aligning to TRBD1. Germline V gene lookup returns CDR1 MRHNA and CDR2 SNTAGT. V lost 3 bases, J lost 8 bases, and 2 bases stayed unmatched. The CDR3 has 12 residues. CDR3 sequence: CASSEAGGEAFF. Written as DNA, the CDR3 is TGTGCCAGCAGTGAAGCAGGGGGCGAAGCTTTCTTT.

This clone has only one observation. The chain couples TRBV19 to TRBJ1-3; a weak D match, TRBD1 (5 bases). This CDR3 comprises 15 residues. V was pared by 3 bases and J by 4 bases, with 13 bases between. The V gene's germline CDR1 is LNHDA and CDR2 SQIVND (reference sequence). CDR3: CASSIGTGPGNTIYF. CDR3 DNA sequence: TGTGCCAGTAGTATTGGTACAGGTCCGGGAAACACCATATATTTT.

This clone was seen a single time. The chain employs TRBV5-1 and TRBJ1-1, with D perhaps matching TRBD1 (6 bases). The CDR3 is 14 residues long. Germline-derived CDR1 and CDR2 are SGHRS and YFSETQ. V dropped 2 bases and J dropped 7 bases, with 15 bases sitting between them. The CDR3, as DNA: TGCGCCAGCAGCTTAAGGGGGAAAGTTGATGAAGCTTTCTTT. This translates into CASSLRGKVDEAFF.

V is TRBV15 and J is TRBJ2-1; possibly TRBD2 for D (6 bases). Looked up from germline, CDR1 is LNHNV and CDR2 is YYDKDF (reference sequence). The CDR3 consists of 17 residues. The V end lost 5 bases, the J end lost 1 base, and 18 bases lay between the germline ends. CDR3 residues: CATSFLAGLPSYNEQFF. The CDR3 DNA reads TGTGCCACCAGCTTTCTTGCGGGACTCCCTTCCTACAATGAGCAGTTCTTC.

The sample holds a few counts of this clone. The chain has TRBV7-9 and TRBJ1-1, with D maybe TRBD1 (5 bases). The CDR3 length is 15 residues. The V end was cut by 4 bases, the J end by 3 bases, with 15 bases between. Germline V lookup: CDR1 SEHNR, CDR2 FQNEAQ (reference sequence). The chain's CDR3 is CASSSRGEGHTEAFF. CDR3 coding DNA: TGTGCCAGCAGCTCCCGGGGGGAAGGACACACTGAAGCTTTCTTT.

This clone has only a few counts. The chain combines TRBV28 with TRBJ2-1, with 9 nucleotides matching TRBD2. V was clipped by 5 bases and J by 8 bases; unmatched bases: 7. CDR3 size: 14 residues. The V gene's germline CDR1 is MDHEN and CDR2 SYDVKM. The CDR3 DNA sequence: TGTGCCAGCAGTCCCAGGACTAGCGTCCATGAGCAGTTCTTC. Protein: CASSPRTSVHEQFF. The full variable domain, rest sourced from reference TRBV28 and TRBJ2-1, is DVKVTQSSRYLVKRTGEKVFLECVQDMDHENMFWYRQDPGLGLRLIYFSYDVKMKEKGDIPEGYSVSREKKERFSLILESASTNQTSMYLCASSPRTSVHEQFFGPGTRLTVL.

This clone was found a few times. The rearrangement links TRBV7-9 to TRBJ1-1; TRBD1 matches at 8 bases. V was pared by 2 bases and J by 7 bases, with 3 bases of the junction left unmatched. The germline CDR1 and CDR2 sequences are SEHNR and FQNEAQ (reference sequence). The CDR3 totals 13 residues. The CDR3 coding sequence is TGTGCCAGCAGCTTACAGGGGGCCCGTGAAGCTTTCTTT. Protein product: CASSLQGAREAFF.

The V and J genes are TRBV18 and TRBJ2-3, with D tentatively TRBD1 (7 bases). The CDR3 loop spans 17 amino acids. Germline values: CDR1 KGHSH, CDR2 LQKENI. The V and J ends lost 4 bases and 1 base respectively, with 18 bases between them. The CDR3 loop is CASSLTGKTGGTDTQYF. The CDR3 DNA follows: TGTGCCAGCTCACTGACAGGGAAAACGGGGGGCACAGATACGCAGTATTTT.

J is TRBJ2-1 and V is TRBV7-2; 12 nucleotides agree with TRBD2. After removal of 5 bases from V and 10 bases from J, the junction contained 12 bases not matched to a gene. Germline values: CDR1 SGHTA, CDR2 FQGNSA. This CDR3 spans 16 amino acids. The CDR3 loop reads CASSPFGLAGGQEQFF. CDR3 sequence (DNA): TGTGCCAGCAGCCCCTTCGGGCTAGCGGGAGGGCAAGAGCAGTTCTTC. Using reference TRBV7-2 and TRBJ2-1 for the parts outside the CDR3, the full variable domain is GAGVSQSPSNKVTEKGKDVELRCDPISGHTALYWYRQSLGQGLEFLIYFQGNSAPDKSGLPSDRFSAERTGGSVSTLTIQRTQQEDSAVYLCASSPFGLAGGQEQFFGPGTRLTVL.

The V call is TRBV5-1, the J call TRBJ2-3, with D maybe TRBD2 (5 bases). Trimming left V 4 bases short and J 2 bases short, with 17 bases between. The CDR3 is 16 residues long. Germline assignment: CDR1 SGHRS and CDR2 YFSETQ. In DNA, the CDR3 is TGCGCCAGCAGCCCCACCCCCGGACTCTCCACAGATACGCAGTATTTT. This gives the protein CASSPTPGLSTDTQYF. The whole variable domain, filled in from reference TRBV5-1 and TRBJ2-3, reads KAGVTQTPRYLIKTRGQQVTLSCSPISGHRSVSWYQQTPGQGLQFLFEYFSETQRNKGNFPGRFSGRQFSNSRSEMNVSTLELGDSALYLCASSPTPGLSTDTQYFGPGTRLTVL.